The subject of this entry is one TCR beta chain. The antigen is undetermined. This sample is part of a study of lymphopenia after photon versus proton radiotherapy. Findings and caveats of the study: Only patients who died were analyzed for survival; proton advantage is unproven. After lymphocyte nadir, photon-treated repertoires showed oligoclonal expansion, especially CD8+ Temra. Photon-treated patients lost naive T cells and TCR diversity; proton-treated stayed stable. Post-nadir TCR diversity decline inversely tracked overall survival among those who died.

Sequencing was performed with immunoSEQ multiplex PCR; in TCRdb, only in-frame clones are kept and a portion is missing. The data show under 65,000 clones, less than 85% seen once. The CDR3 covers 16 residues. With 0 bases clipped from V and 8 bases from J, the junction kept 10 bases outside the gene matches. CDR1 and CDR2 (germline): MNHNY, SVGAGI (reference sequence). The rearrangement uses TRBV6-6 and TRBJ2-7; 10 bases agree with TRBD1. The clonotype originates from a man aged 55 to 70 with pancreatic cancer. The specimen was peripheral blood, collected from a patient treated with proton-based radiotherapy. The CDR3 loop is CASSYSTGTGVVKQYF. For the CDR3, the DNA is TGTGCCAGCAGTTACTCCACCGGGACAGGGGTCGTCAAGCAGTACTTC.